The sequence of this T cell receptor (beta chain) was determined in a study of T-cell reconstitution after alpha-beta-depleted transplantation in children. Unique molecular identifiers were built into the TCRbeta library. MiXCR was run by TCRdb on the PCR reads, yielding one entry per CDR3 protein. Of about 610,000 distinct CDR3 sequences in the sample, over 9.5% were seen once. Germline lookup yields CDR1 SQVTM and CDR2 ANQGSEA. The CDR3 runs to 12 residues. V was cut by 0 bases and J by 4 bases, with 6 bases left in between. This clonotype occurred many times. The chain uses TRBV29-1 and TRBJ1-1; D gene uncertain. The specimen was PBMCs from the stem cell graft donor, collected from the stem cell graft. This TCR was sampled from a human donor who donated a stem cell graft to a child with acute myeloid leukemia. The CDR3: CSVEEARTEAFF. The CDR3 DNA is TGCAGCGTTGAAGAGGCCCGCACTGAAGCTTTCTTT.